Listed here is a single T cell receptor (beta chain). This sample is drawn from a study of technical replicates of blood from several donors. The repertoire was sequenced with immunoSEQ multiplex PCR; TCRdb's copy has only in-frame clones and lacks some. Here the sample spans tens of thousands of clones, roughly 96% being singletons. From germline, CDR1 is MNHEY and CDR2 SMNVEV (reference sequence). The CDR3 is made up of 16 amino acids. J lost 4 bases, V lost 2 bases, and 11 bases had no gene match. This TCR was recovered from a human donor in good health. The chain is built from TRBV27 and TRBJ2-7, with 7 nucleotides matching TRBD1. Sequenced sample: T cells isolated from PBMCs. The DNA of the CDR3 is TGTGCCAGCAGTTTAAGAGTAAAGGGGGCAATGTACGAGCAGTACTTC. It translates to CASSLRVKGAMYEQYF.